This T cell receptor beta chain appears in the sequencing data of a study of blood T cell repertoires in COVID-19. As for the study in general: Whether acute or convalescent, the COVID-19 samples came from the United States, Italy and Spain. Nucleic acid was either cDNA or gDNA, and it came from T cells, B-cell-depleted T cells, or PBMCs.

Original data processing: Estimated nucleated cell counts came from reference gene primer amplification. The table came from immunoSEQ multiplex PCR; TCRdb's copy has only in-frame clones and leaves some out. D and trimming come from the DNA, and the V and J calls and clone size come from that table. The table has 130,000 to 150,000 clones, more than 75% seen once. The CDR3 sequence is 13 residues long. Germline lookup yields CDR1 MNHEY and CDR2 SMNVEV (reference sequence). Trimming removed 2 bases from V and 4 bases from J, with 8 bases in between. This receptor was identified in a man aged 45-65 years who had recovered from COVID-19. This chain links TRBV27 with TRBJ1-2; a weak D match, TRBD1 (5 bases). Sequences were obtained from peripheral blood. The CDR3 coding sequence is TGTGCCAGCAGTTTAAGCAGGGTCTATGGCTACACCTTC. This codes for CASSLSRVYGYTF.